A selection of T cell receptor beta chains follows, all from one sample in a study of somatic mutations in cytotoxic T cells in rheumatoid arthritis. Profiling relied on immunoSEQ multiplex PCR, and the TCRdb table lists in-frame clones only, not all of them. The sample has under 20,000 clones, approximately 87% seen once. The sample comprised CD8+ T cells sorted from blood. Source of these receptors: a man between 35 and 55 years old in good health. Each CDR3 is given with its conserved first and last residue. The order of the fields is D gene, V gene, clone size, J gene, CDR3 protein, CDR3 DNA. The D gene is left open where the match is weak. The size entry is marked missing in some rows and otherwise reads once, few, many or a size class.

D gene: TRBD2
V gene: TRBV5-4
clone size: NA
J gene: TRBJ2-1
CDR3 protein: CASSPGGRVSYNEQFF
CDR3 DNA: TGTGCCAGCAGCCCGGGCGGGAGGGTGAGCTACAATGAGCAGTTCTTC

D gene: NA
V gene: TRBV28
clone size: NA
J gene: TRBJ1-1
CDR3 protein: CASSSGPEAEAFF
CDR3 DNA: TGTGCCAGCAGTTCAGGACCAGAAGCTGAAGCTTTCTTT

D gene: TRBD1
V gene: TRBV27
clone size: NA
J gene: TRBJ1-4
CDR3 protein: CASSLGTGGAKLFF
CDR3 DNA: TGTGCCAGCAGTTTGGGGACAGGGGGAGCAAAACTGTTTTTT

D gene: TRBD2
V gene: TRBV27
clone size: NA
J gene: TRBJ2-7
CDR3 protein: CASSFPTSRGFVEQYF
CDR3 DNA: TGTGCCAGCAGTTTCCCGACTAGCCGCGGGTTCGTTGAGCAGTACTTC

D gene: NA
V gene: TRBV29-1
clone size: NA
J gene: TRBJ2-3
CDR3 protein: CTTRRGDTDTQYF
CDR3 DNA: TGCACAACCAGGAGGGGGGACACAGATACGCAGTATTTT

D gene: NA
V gene: TRBV6-5
clone size: NA
J gene: TRBJ2-7
CDR3 protein: CASSGRDGEQYF
CDR3 DNA: TGTGCCAGCAGTGGCCGGGACGGCGAGCAGTACTTC

D gene: NA
V gene: TRBV7-2
clone size: NA
J gene: TRBJ2-1
CDR3 protein: CASSSDRVGNNEQFF
CDR3 DNA: TGTGCCAGCAGCTCCGACCGGGTTGGAAACAATGAGCAGTTCTTC

D gene: NA
V gene: TRBV27
clone size: NA
J gene: TRBJ1-4
CDR3 protein: CASTSNSATNEKLFF
CDR3 DNA: TGTGCCAGCACCTCCAACAGTGCAACTAATGAAAAACTGTTTTTT

D gene: NA
V gene: TRBV10-3
clone size: NA
J gene: TRBJ2-1
CDR3 protein: CAISAESGSSYNEQFF
CDR3 DNA: TGTGCCATCAGTGCCGAATCAGGTTCGTCCTACAATGAGCAGTTCTTC

D gene: NA
V gene: TRBV6-5
clone size: NA
J gene: TRBJ2-3
CDR3 protein: CASSSDGVQQYF
CDR3 DNA: TGTGCCAGCAGTTCAGATGGGGTGCAGCAGTATTTT

D gene: NA
V gene: TRBV9
clone size: NA
J gene: TRBJ2-2
CDR3 protein: CASSVGIPGELFF
CDR3 DNA: TGTGCCAGCAGCGTAGGGATACCCGGGGAGCTGTTTTTT

D gene: NA
V gene: TRBV18
clone size: NA
J gene: TRBJ2-1
CDR3 protein: CASSPKGWNEQFF
CDR3 DNA: TGTGCCAGCTCACCAAAGGGGTGGAATGAGCAGTTCTTC

D gene: NA
V gene: TRBV5-4
clone size: once
J gene: TRBJ2-3
CDR3 protein: CASSSLSTDLTDTQYF
CDR3 DNA: TGTGCCAGCAGCTCGCTCTCGACGGATCTCACAGATACGCAGTATTTT

D gene: NA
V gene: TRBV5-6
clone size: NA
J gene: TRBJ2-3
CDR3 protein: CASSLRLWAVTDTQYF
CDR3 DNA: TGTGCCAGCAGCCTCCGTTTGTGGGCTGTGACAGATACGCAGTATTTT

D gene: NA
V gene: TRBV4-2
clone size: once
J gene: TRBJ2-3
CDR3 protein: CASSQTGPGGTDTQYF
CDR3 DNA: TGTGCCAGCAGCCAAACCGGCCCAGGGGGCACAGATACGCAGTATTTT

D gene: NA
V gene: TRBV19
clone size: few
J gene: TRBJ2-7
CDR3 protein: CASSISEALGYEQYF
CDR3 DNA: TGTGCCAGTAGTATCAGTGAAGCGCTGGGGTACGAGCAGTACTTC

D gene: NA
V gene: TRBV4-1
clone size: NA
J gene: TRBJ2-7
CDR3 protein: CASSPGLSYEQYF
CDR3 DNA: TGCGCCAGCAGCCCAGGACTGTCCTACGAGCAGTACTTC

D gene: NA
V gene: TRBV28
clone size: few
J gene: TRBJ2-7
CDR3 protein: CASIQGSRGDEQYF
CDR3 DNA: TGTGCCAGCATTCAGGGGTCCCGAGGGGACGAGCAGTACTTC

D gene: NA
V gene: TRBV28
clone size: NA
J gene: TRBJ1-1
CDR3 protein: CASRPWGMEAFF
CDR3 DNA: TGTGCCAGCAGACCTTGGGGGATGGAGGCTTTCTTT

D gene: TRBD1
V gene: TRBV10-3
clone size: NA
J gene: TRBJ1-2
CDR3 protein: CAIRPGQDLGYTF
CDR3 DNA: TGTGCCATCAGACCTGGACAGGACCTTGGCTACACCTTC

D gene: NA
V gene: TRBV27
clone size: NA
J gene: TRBJ1-1
CDR3 protein: CASSFDGVNTEAFF
CDR3 DNA: TGTGCCAGCAGTTTCGACGGGGTGAACACTGAAGCTTTCTTT

D gene: NA
V gene: TRBV9
clone size: NA
J gene: TRBJ1-5
CDR3 protein: CASSARDTPNQPQHF
CDR3 DNA: TGTGCCAGCAGCGCCCGGGACACTCCGAATCAGCCCCAGCATTTT

D gene: NA
V gene: TRBV12-5
clone size: NA
J gene: TRBJ2-3
CDR3 protein: CASGFDTDTQYF
CDR3 DNA: TGTGCTAGTGGTTTCGACACAGATACGCAGTATTTT

D gene: TRBD2
V gene: TRBV27
clone size: NA
J gene: TRBJ2-1
CDR3 protein: CASSPPGLGNEQFF
CDR3 DNA: TGTGCCAGCAGTCCTCCGGGACTAGGCAATGAGCAGTTCTTC

D gene: NA
V gene: TRBV20-1
clone size: NA
J gene: TRBJ2-2
CDR3 protein: CSAVRGGELFF
CDR3 DNA: TGCAGTGCCGTCCGGGGCGGGGAGCTGTTTTTT

D gene: NA
V gene: TRBV27
clone size: once
J gene: TRBJ2-3
CDR3 protein: CASSLGIAASDTQYF
CDR3 DNA: TGTGCCAGCAGTTTAGGTATAGCCGCCAGCGATACGCAGTATTTT

D gene: TRBD1
V gene: TRBV28
clone size: NA
J gene: TRBJ1-1
CDR3 protein: CASSLSAGGHTEAFF
CDR3 DNA: TGTGCCAGCAGTTTATCGGCAGGGGGACACACTGAAGCTTTCTTT

D gene: NA
V gene: TRBV14
clone size: NA
J gene: TRBJ1-1
CDR3 protein: CASSQDLSRGYTEAFF
CDR3 DNA: TGTGCCAGCAGCCAAGATTTGAGCAGGGGATACACTGAAGCTTTCTTT

D gene: NA
V gene: TRBV4-3
clone size: NA
J gene: TRBJ2-3
CDR3 protein: CASSQGRTTDTQYF
CDR3 DNA: TGCGCCAGCAGCCAAGGACGGACCACAGATACGCAGTATTTT

D gene: NA
V gene: TRBV9
clone size: NA
J gene: TRBJ2-5
CDR3 protein: CASSVEGNWETQYF
CDR3 DNA: TGTGCCAGCAGCGTAGAGGGGAACTGGGAGACCCAGTACTTC

D gene: TRBD1
V gene: TRBV6-5
clone size: NA
J gene: TRBJ2-7
CDR3 protein: CASSPGTGSYEQYF
CDR3 DNA: TGTGCCAGCAGTCCCGGGACAGGGTCCTACGAGCAGTACTTC

D gene: TRBD1
V gene: TRBV27
clone size: NA
J gene: TRBJ1-4
CDR3 protein: CASSLSGTGLREKLFF
CDR3 DNA: TGTGCCAGCAGTTTATCGGGGACAGGGTTGCGCGAAAAACTGTTTTTT

D gene: TRBD2
V gene: TRBV15
clone size: NA
J gene: TRBJ2-7
CDR3 protein: CATSPMTSGNEQYF
CDR3 DNA: TGTGCCACCAGCCCTATGACTAGCGGGAACGAGCAGTACTTC

D gene: NA
V gene: TRBV28
clone size: NA
J gene: TRBJ2-3
CDR3 protein: CASSSVQGTDTQYF
CDR3 DNA: TGTGCCAGCAGTTCCGTACAGGGCACAGATACGCAGTATTTT

D gene: NA
V gene: TRBV15
clone size: NA
J gene: TRBJ2-7
CDR3 protein: CATSRGSEGLPSLEQYF
CDR3 DNA: TGTGCCACCAGCAGAGGATCCGAGGGTTTACCCTCCCTCGAGCAGTACTTC

D gene: TRBD2
V gene: TRBV4-3
clone size: NA
J gene: TRBJ2-3
CDR3 protein: CASSQDLAGGADTQYF
CDR3 DNA: TGCGCCAGCAGCCAAGATCTAGCGGGAGGCGCAGATACGCAGTATTTT

D gene: NA
V gene: TRBV7-2
clone size: NA
J gene: TRBJ2-5
CDR3 protein: CASSLGKQPVQETQYF
CDR3 DNA: TGTGCCAGCAGCCTCGGGAAGCAGCCGGTCCAAGAGACCCAGTACTTC

D gene: TRBD2
V gene: TRBV15
clone size: NA
J gene: TRBJ2-2
CDR3 protein: CATSTLAVTGELFF
CDR3 DNA: TGTGCCACCAGCACGCTAGCGGTCACCGGGGAGCTGTTTTTT

D gene: TRBD1
V gene: TRBV7-3
clone size: NA
J gene: TRBJ1-1
CDR3 protein: CASSKGAGVMNTEAFF
CDR3 DNA: TGTGCCAGCAGCAAGGGGGCAGGGGTTATGAACACTGAAGCTTTCTTT

D gene: NA
V gene: TRBV7-2
clone size: NA
J gene: TRBJ1-1
CDR3 protein: CASSPGTVNTEAFF
CDR3 DNA: TGTGCCAGCAGCCCTGGGACGGTGAACACTGAAGCTTTCTTT

D gene: TRBD1
V gene: TRBV29-1
clone size: NA
J gene: TRBJ1-1
CDR3 protein: CSGDRAIGRYTEAFF
CDR3 DNA: TGCAGCGGCGACAGGGCGATCGGAAGGTACACTGAAGCTTTCTTT

D gene: NA
V gene: TRBV15
clone size: NA
J gene: TRBJ2-7
CDR3 protein: CATSRDRVGASYEQYF
CDR3 DNA: TGTGCCACCAGCAGAGATCGGGTAGGGGCCTCCTACGAGCAGTACTTC

D gene: NA
V gene: TRBV28
clone size: NA
J gene: TRBJ2-1
CDR3 protein: CASSFSHNEQFF
CDR3 DNA: TGTGCCAGCAGTTTCTCCCACAATGAGCAGTTCTTC